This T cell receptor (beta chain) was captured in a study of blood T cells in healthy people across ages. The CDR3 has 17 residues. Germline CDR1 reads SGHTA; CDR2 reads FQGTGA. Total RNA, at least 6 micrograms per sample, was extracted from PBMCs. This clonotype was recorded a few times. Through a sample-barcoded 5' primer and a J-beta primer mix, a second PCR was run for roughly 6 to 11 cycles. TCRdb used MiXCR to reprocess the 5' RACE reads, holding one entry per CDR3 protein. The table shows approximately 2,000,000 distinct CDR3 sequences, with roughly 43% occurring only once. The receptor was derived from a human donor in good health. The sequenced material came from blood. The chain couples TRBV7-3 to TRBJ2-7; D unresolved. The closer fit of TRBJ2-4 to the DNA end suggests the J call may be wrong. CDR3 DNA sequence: TGTGCCAGCAGCCTCCATGAATTGGCCAAGACCAAAAACATTCAGTACTTC. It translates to CASSLHELAKTKNIQYF.